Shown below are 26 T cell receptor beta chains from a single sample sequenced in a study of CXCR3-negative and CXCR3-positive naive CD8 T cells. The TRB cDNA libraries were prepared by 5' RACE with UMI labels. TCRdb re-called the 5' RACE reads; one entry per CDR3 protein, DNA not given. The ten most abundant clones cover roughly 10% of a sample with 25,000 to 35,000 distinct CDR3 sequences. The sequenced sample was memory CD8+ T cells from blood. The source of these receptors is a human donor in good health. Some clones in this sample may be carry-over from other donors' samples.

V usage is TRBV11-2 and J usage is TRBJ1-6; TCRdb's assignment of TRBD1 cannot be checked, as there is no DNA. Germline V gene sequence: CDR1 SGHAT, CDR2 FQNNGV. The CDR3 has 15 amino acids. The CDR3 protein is CASSREGQGSSPLHF.

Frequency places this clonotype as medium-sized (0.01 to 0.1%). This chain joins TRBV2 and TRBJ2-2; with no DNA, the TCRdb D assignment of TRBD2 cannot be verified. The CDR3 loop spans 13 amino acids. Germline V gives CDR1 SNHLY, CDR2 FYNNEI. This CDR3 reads CASRGSNTGELFF.

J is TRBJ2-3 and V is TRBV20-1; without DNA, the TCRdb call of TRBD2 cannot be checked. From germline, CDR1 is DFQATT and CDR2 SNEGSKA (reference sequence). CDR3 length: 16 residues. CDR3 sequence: CSARDPGGGDTDTQYF.

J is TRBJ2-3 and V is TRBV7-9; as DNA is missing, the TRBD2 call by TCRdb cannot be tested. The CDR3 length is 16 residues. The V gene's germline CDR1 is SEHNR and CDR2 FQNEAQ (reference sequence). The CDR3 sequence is CASSSPAGYTTDTQYF.

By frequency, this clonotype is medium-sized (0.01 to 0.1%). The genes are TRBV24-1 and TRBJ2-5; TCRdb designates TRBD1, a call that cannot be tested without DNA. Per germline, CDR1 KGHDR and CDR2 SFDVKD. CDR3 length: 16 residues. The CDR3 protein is CATSDYGQGARETQYF.

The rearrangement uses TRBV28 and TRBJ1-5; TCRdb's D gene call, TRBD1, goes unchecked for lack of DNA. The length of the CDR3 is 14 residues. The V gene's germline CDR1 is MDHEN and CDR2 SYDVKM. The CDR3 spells CASRETGEVQPQHF. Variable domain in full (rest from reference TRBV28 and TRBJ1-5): DVKVTQSSRYLVKRTGEKVFLECVQDMDHENMFWYRQDPGLGLRLIYFSYDVKMKEKGDIPEGYSVSREKKERFSLILESASTNQTSMYLCASRETGEVQPQHFGDGTRLSIL.

The CDR3 sequence: CASSDSVSPTDTQYF. This rearrangement joins TRBV6-4 to TRBJ2-3. Germline-derived CDR1 and CDR2 are MRHNA and SNTAGT. There are 15 residues in the CDR3.

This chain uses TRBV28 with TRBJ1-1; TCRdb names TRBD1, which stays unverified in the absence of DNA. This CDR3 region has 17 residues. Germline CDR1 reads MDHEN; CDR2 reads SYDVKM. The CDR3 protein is CASSAYPTMGRGTEAFF.

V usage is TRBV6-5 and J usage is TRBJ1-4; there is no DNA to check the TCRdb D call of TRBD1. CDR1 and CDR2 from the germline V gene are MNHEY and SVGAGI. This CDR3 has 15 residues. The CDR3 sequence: CASSYGGQSSGELFF.

The CDR3 sequence is CSGVGAGGLRTDTQYF. The chain joins TRBV29-1 to TRBJ2-3; with no DNA, the TCRdb D assignment of TRBD2 cannot be verified. Germline V lookup: CDR1 SQVTM, CDR2 ANQGSEA. This CDR3 contains 16 residues.

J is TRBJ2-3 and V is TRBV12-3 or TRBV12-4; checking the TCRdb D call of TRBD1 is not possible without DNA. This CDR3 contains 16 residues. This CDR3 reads CASTTWGSGITDTQYF.

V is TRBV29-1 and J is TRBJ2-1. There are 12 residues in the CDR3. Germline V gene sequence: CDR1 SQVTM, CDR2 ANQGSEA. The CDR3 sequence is CSETLDYNEQFF.

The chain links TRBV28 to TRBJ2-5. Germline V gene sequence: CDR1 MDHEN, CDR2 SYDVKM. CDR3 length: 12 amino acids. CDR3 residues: CASSLTGETQYF.

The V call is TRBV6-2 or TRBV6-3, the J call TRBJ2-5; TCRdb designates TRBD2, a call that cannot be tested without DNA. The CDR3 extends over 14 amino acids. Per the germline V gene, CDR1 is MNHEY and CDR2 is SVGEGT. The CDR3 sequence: CASSYREKQETQYF.

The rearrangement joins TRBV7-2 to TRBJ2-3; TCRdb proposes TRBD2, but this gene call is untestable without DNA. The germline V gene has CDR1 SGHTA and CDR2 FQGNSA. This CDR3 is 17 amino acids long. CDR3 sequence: CASSRTVAGAYTDTQYF.

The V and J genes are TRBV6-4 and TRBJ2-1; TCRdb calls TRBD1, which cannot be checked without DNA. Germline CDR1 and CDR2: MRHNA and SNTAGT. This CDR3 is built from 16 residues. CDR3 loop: CASSDSTGGAANEQFF.

Here the CDR3 reads CASSQGPYEQYF. The chain couples TRBV14 to TRBJ2-7. Germline V CDR1 and CDR2: SGHDN, FVKESK. The CDR3 is 12 amino acids.

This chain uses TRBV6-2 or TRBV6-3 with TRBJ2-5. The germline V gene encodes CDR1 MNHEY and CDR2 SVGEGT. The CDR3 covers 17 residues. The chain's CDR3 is CASSYSTDGPYGETQYF.

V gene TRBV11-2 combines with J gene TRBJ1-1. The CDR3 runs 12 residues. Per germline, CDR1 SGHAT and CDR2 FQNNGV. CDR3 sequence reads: CASSLVVEEAFF. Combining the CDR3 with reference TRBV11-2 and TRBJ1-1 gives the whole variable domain EAGVAQSPRYKIIEKRQSVAFWCNPISGHATLYWYQQILGQGPKLLIQFQNNGVVDDSQLPKDRFSAERLKGVDSTLKIQPAKLEDSAVYLCASSLVVEEAFFGQGTRLTVV.

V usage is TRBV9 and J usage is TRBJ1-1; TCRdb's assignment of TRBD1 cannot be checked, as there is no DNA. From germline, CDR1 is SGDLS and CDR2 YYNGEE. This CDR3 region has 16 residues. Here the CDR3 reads CASSPQPGTGGTEAFF.

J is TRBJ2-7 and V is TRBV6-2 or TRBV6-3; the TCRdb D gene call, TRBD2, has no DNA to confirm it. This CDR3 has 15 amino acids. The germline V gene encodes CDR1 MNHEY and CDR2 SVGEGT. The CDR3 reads CASSRGGTSVYEQYF.

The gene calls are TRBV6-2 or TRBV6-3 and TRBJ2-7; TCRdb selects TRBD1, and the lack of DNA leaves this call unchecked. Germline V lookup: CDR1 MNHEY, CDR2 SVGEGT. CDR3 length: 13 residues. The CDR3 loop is CASSYERLDRESF.

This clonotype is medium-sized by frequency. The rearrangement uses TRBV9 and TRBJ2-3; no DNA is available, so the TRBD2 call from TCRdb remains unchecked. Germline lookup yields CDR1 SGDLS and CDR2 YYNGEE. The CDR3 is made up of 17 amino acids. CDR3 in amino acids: CASSVEPSGGATDTQYF.

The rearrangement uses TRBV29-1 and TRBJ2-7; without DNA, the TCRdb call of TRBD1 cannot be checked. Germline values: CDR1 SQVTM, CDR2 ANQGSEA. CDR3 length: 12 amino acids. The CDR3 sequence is CSASGSSYEQYF.

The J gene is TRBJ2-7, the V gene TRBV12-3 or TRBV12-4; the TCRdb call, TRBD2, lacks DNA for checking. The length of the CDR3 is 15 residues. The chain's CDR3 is CASMGLAGVSYEQYF.

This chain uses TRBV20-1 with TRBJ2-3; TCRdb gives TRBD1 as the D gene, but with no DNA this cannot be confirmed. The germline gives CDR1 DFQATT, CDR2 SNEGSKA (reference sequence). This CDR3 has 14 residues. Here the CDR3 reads CSASRGRDADTQYF.